Below are 25 T cell receptor beta chains sequenced from a single sample in a study of T-cell reconstitution after alpha-beta-depleted transplantation in children (dated by TCRdb to the mid-2010s). The library was made by PCR. The listed sequencing device is Illumina HiSeq 2500. To normalize quantification of the TCRbeta repertoire, the TCR libraries were built with molecular barcoding that relied on unique molecular identifiers. TCRdb took the public reads, trimmed them with fastp at Q25, ran MiXCR for clone calling and kept in-frame beta chains. Under each unique CDR3 protein, matching rows form one entry showing the most common genes and DNA. This sample lists roughly 500,000 distinct CDR3 sequences; around 19% were detected once. Approximately 3% of the sample comes from the top ten. This sample comprised PBMCs from the stem cell graft donor, obtained from the stem cell graft. These receptors originate from a human donor who donated a stem cell graft to a child with acute lymphoblastic leukemia.

The chain couples TRBV27 to TRBJ1-2, with 9 bases identical to TRBD1. The germline V gene has CDR1 MNHEY and CDR2 SMNVEV (reference sequence). The J segment lost 6 bases and the V segment lost 3 bases, leaving 5 bases of the junction unmatched. The CDR3 sequence is 14 residues long. In nucleotides, the CDR3 is TGTGCCAGCAGTTTGCTGGGACAGGGCAATGGCTACACCTTC. Its translation is CASSLLGQGNGYTF.

There are a few counts of this clonotype. The chain employs TRBV20-1 and TRBJ2-1, with D possibly being TRBD2 (6 bases). This CDR3 has 17 amino acids. Between the trimmed V and J ends, which lost 0 bases and 0 bases, there was a span of 15 bases. Germline V lookup: CDR1 DFQATT, CDR2 SNEGSKA (reference sequence). CDR3 loop: CSARDWWGTSSYNEQFF. The CDR3 DNA follows: TGCAGTGCTAGAGATTGGTGGGGGACTTCCTCCTACAATGAGCAGTTCTTC.

The CDR3, as DNA: TGTGCCAGCAGCCTCGGGACTGCATGGAGTAAGTTCTTC. Translation gives CASSLGTAWSKFF. The chain uses TRBV12-3 or TRBV12-4 and TRBJ2-1; weak D call: TRBD2 (6 bases). CDR3 length: 13 residues. Deletions cut 6 bases from V and 14 bases from J, with 20 bases between.

This clonotype turned up a few times. The chain recombines TRBV20-1 with TRBJ2-1, with D possibly TRBD2 on 7 matching bases. The V and J ends lost 1 base and 7 bases respectively, with 20 bases between them. The CDR3 is 16 residues long. Looked up from germline, CDR1 is DFQATT and CDR2 is SNEGSKA (reference sequence). The DNA of the CDR3 is TGCAGTGCTAGAGGGGGGCGCGGGACTAATGTAAATGAGCAGTTCTTC. Translated, it gives CSARGGRGTNVNEQFF.

This clonotype has a handful of counts. The V and J genes are TRBV6-5 and TRBJ2-2; TRBD1 is a possible D gene (5 bases). This CDR3 spans 15 amino acids. The germline V gene encodes CDR1 MNHEY and CDR2 SVGAGI. V was trimmed by 2 bases and J by 3 bases, leaving 10 bases between them. CDR3 in DNA: TGTGCCAGCAGTTACGAAGGGGTTTACACCGGGGAGCTGTTTTTT. This gives the protein CASSYEGVYTGELFF.

This chain uses TRBV2 with TRBJ2-1; unclear D gene. V shed 5 bases and J shed 4 bases, with 15 bases lying between them. CDR1 and CDR2 (germline): SNHLY, FYNNEI. This CDR3 contains 15 residues. The CDR3 DNA is TGTGCCAGCAGTCCTACAACCCAAGGTTACAATGAGCAGTTCTTC. The encoded protein is CASSPTTQGYNEQFF. The entire variable domain, with the rest obtained from reference TRBV2 and TRBJ2-1, is as follows: EPEVTQTPSHQVTQMGQEVILRCVPISNHLYFYWYRQILGQKVEFLVSFYNNEISEKSEIFDDQFSVERPDGSNFTLKIRSTKLEDSAMYFCASSPTTQGYNEQFFGPGTRLTVL.

In its sample, this clonotype was seen a few times. The V and J genes are TRBV20-1 and TRBJ2-5; D may be TRBD1 or TRBD2 (5 bases each). There are 16 residues in the CDR3. Germline V CDR1 and CDR2: DFQATT, SNEGSKA (reference sequence). Trimming stripped 7 bases from V and 3 bases from J, with 24 bases between. The CDR3 spells CSVEGWGRFREETQYF. For the CDR3, the DNA is TGCAGTGTCGAGGGGTGGGGAAGGTTCAGGGAAGAGACCCAGTACTTC.

This clonotype was counted only a few times. The rearrangement uses TRBV29-1 and TRBJ2-1, with no clear D. With 7 bases removed from V and 6 bases from J, the gap between germline ends came to 16 bases. Germline V gene sequence: CDR1 SQVTM, CDR2 ANQGSEA. This CDR3 comprises 13 residues. CDR3 sequence (DNA): TGCAGCGCCGTCCCAATAGTTGGCAATGAGCAGTTCTTC. Translated, it gives CSAVPIVGNEQFF.

In this sample, this clonotype turned up a few times. The chain links TRBV12-3 or TRBV12-4 to TRBJ1-2; D is ambiguous. This CDR3 has 16 residues. Between the trimmed V and J ends, which lost 3 bases and 3 bases, there was a span of 17 bases. The chain's CDR3 is CASSLEFGPNYYGYTF. DNA for the CDR3: TGTGCCAGCAGTTTGGAATTCGGTCCAAACTACTATGGCTACACCTTC.

This clonotype turned up a few times. The V gene is TRBV12-3 or TRBV12-4, the J gene TRBJ2-1; D not certain. The ends were cut back, 3 bases at V and 14 bases at J, with 17 bases in the middle. The CDR3 runs to 13 residues. This chain's CDR3 is CASSFRLTSSEFF. The CDR3 DNA reads TGTGCCAGCAGTTTTCGGCTAACCTCCTCGGAGTTCTTC.

This clonotype was found a few times. The J gene is TRBJ1-2, the V gene TRBV4-1, with 8 bases lining up with TRBD1. From germline, CDR1 is MGHRA and CDR2 YSYEKL. With 1 base clipped from V and 3 bases from J, the junction kept 10 bases outside the gene matches. The length of the CDR3 is 17 residues. DNA for the CDR3: TGCGCCAGCAGCCAAGTTAAATGGGACAGGCCTCACTATGGCTACACCTTC. Translating gives CASSQVKWDRPHYGYTF.

A few counts support this clonotype. This sequence joins TRBV5-6 and TRBJ1-1, with a possible D match to TRBD1 (5 bases). In germline, CDR1 is SGHDT, CDR2 YYEEEE. This CDR3 has 17 amino acids. Trimming took off 1 base at V and 1 base at J, with 17 bases between the two ends. CDR3 sequence reads: CASSLFRTQDENTEAFF. The CDR3 nucleotides are TGTGCCAGCAGCTTGTTTAGGACACAGGACGAGAACACTGAAGCTTTCTTT.

This clonotype was picked up a small number of times. This sequence joins TRBV6-5 and TRBJ2-3; D not certain. The CDR3 loop spans 13 amino acids. The ends were cut back, 2 bases at V and 2 bases at J, with 5 bases in the middle. Germline V gene lookup returns CDR1 MNHEY and CDR2 SVGAGI. CDR3 nucleotides: TGTGCCAGCAGTTACGTTTTCACAGATACGCAGTATTTT. It yields the protein CASSYVFTDTQYF.

The J gene is TRBJ2-1, the V gene TRBV20-1, with 10 positions matching TRBD2. The CDR3 is 15 residues long. From germline, CDR1 is DFQATT and CDR2 SNEGSKA (reference sequence). V was clipped by 0 bases and J by 9 bases; unmatched bases: 8. The CDR3 reads CSARDFQREGPEQFF. Written as DNA, the CDR3 is TGCAGTGCTAGAGATTTCCAGCGGGAGGGGCCTGAGCAGTTCTTC.

This clonotype occurred a few times. The rearrangement uses TRBV15 and TRBJ1-5; D unresolved. The CDR3 extends over 14 amino acids. V was cut by 5 bases and J by 0 bases, with 8 bases left in between. Per germline, CDR1 LNHNV and CDR2 YYDKDF (reference sequence). CDR3 protein: CATSLGYSNQPQHF. The CDR3 DNA follows: TGTGCCACCAGCCTCGGATATAGCAATCAGCCCCAGCATTTT.

The V gene is TRBV15, the J gene TRBJ2-1; 8 bases match TRBD2. Per germline, CDR1 LNHNV and CDR2 YYDKDF (reference sequence). The CDR3 is 19 amino acids. The V segment lost 3 bases and the J segment 8 bases; nucleotides outside the gene matches: 21. CDR3 region: CATSSPDGGSGISAHEQFF. The CDR3 bases are TGTGCCACCAGCAGCCCCGACGGTGGTAGCGGGATCTCCGCCCATGAGCAGTTCTTC.

This clonotype came up a few times. This rearrangement joins TRBV7-9 to TRBJ1-2, with unresolved D. The ends were cut back, 4 bases at V and 10 bases at J, with 13 bases in the middle. The germline gives CDR1 SEHNR, CDR2 FQNEAQ (reference sequence). The CDR3 is 12 residues long. The CDR3: CASSSTESLYTF. The CDR3 DNA reads TGTGCCAGCAGCTCGACGGAATCCCTCTACACCTTC.

This clonotype was observed a handful of times. The chain couples TRBV27 to TRBJ2-7, with TRBD1 as a possible D gene (5 bases). Per the germline V gene, CDR1 is MNHEY and CDR2 is SMNVEV (reference sequence). The CDR3 is 13 residues long. V was shortened by 1 base and J by 3 bases, with 7 bases between the two germline ends. Here the CDR3 reads CASSLYRFYEQYF. In DNA form, the CDR3 reads TGTGCCAGCAGTTTATACAGGTTCTACGAGCAGTACTTC.

The chain couples TRBV5-1 to TRBJ2-5; 10 bases align to TRBD2. This CDR3 spans 12 amino acids. V dropped 5 bases and J dropped 11; count of bases not matched to a gene: 6. Germline V CDR1 and CDR2: SGHRS, YFSETQ. The CDR3 DNA reads TGCGCCAGCAGTTATACTAGCGGGACACAGTACTTC. It translates to CASSYTSGTQYF.

V and J are TRBV7-3 and TRBJ1-1; 7 positions agree with TRBD1. The CDR3 totals 14 residues. Germline V lookup: CDR1 SGHTA, CDR2 FQGTGA. V gave up 5 bases and J gave up 6 bases; unmatched junction bases: 9. DNA for the CDR3: TGTGCCAGCAGCGAGACAGGGAATTTCGCTGAAGCTTTCTTT. Its protein is CASSETGNFAEAFF.

This clonotype was counted a few times. The chain joins TRBV5-6 to TRBJ2-1, with 9 bases aligning to TRBD1. Trimming removed 3 bases from V and 8 bases from J; junction bases left unmatched: 3. The CDR3 contains 13 residues. CDR1 SGHDT and CDR2 YYEEEE come from the germline V gene. Here the CDR3 reads CASSSDRGYEQFF. As DNA, the CDR3 is TGTGCCAGCAGCTCGGACAGGGGATATGAGCAGTTCTTC.

This clonotype occurred a few times. This chain connects TRBV2 to TRBJ2-5; a weak D match, TRBD2 (5 bases). The germline CDR1 and CDR2 sequences are SNHLY and FYNNEI. The CDR3 runs to 16 residues. V gave up 8 bases and J gave up 1 base, with 20 bases separating them. CDR3 sequence: CASHDGLPRSQETQYF. In DNA form, the CDR3 reads TGTGCCAGCCACGACGGACTCCCCCGGAGCCAAGAGACCCAGTACTTC.

The chain combines TRBV25-1 with TRBJ2-5; D perhaps matches TRBD1 (5 bases). This CDR3 has 10 amino acids. Trimming left V 8 bases short and J 5 bases short, with 6 bases between. CDR1 and CDR2 (germline): MGHDK, SYGVNS. In nucleotides, the CDR3 is TGTGCCAGCGCAGGGGAGACCCAGTACTTC. Translation: CASAGETQYF.

This clonotype was recorded a few times. The chain is built from TRBV6-5 and TRBJ1-6; unclear D gene. Germline CDR1 is MNHEY and CDR2 is SVGAGI. The CDR3 spans 14 residues. The ends were cut back, 0 bases at V and 6 bases at J, with 6 bases in the middle. CDR3 nucleotides: TGTGCCAGCAGTTACTCTGGTGGTAATTCACCCCTCCACTTT. Protein product: CASSYSGGNSPLHF.

The chain carries TRBV7-3 and TRBJ2-5; TRBD1 might be the D (6 bases). Deletions cut 2 bases from V and 5 bases from J, with 18 bases between. CDR1 is SGHTA, CDR2 FQGTGA, per germline. CDR3 size: 16 residues. The CDR3 loop reads CASSLVGQSRGETQYF. The CDR3 DNA sequence: TGTGCCAGCAGCTTAGTGGGACAATCGAGGGGCGAGACCCAGTACTTC.